The TCR beta chain described here comes from a study of blood T cell repertoires in COVID-19. Some clones are missing from TCRdb's copy, which holds only in-frame ones; the method was immunoSEQ multiplex PCR. The sample comprises some 94,000 clones, roughly 84% of which are singletons, and 2% rests with the top ten. The germline V gene has CDR1 SGHTA and CDR2 FQGNSA. Germline trimming cut 5 bases from V and 5 bases from J; bases unmatched to any gene: 8. CDR3 length equals 14 residues. The chain carries TRBV7-2 and TRBJ2-5; 7 bases agree with TRBD1. Sequenced sample: peripheral blood. This receptor was identified in a man aged 70 or older with active or convalescent COVID-19. In DNA, the CDR3 is TGTGCCAGCAGCCCCCAACAGGGGTCCGAGACCCAGTACTTC. Protein sequence: CASSPQQGSETQYF.